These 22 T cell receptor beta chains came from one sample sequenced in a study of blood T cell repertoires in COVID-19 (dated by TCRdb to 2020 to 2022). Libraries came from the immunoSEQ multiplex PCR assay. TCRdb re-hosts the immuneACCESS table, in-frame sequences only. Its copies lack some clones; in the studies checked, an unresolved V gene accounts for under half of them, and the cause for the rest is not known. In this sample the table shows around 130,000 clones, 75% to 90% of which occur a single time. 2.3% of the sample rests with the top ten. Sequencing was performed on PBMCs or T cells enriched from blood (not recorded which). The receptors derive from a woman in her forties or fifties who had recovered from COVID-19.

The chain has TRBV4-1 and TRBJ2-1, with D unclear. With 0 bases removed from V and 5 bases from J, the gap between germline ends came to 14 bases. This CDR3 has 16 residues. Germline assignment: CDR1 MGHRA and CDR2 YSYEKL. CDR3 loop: CASSQEPNLGHNEQFF. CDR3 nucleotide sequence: TGCGCCAGCAGCCAAGAGCCCAACCTTGGGCACAATGAGCAGTTCTTC.

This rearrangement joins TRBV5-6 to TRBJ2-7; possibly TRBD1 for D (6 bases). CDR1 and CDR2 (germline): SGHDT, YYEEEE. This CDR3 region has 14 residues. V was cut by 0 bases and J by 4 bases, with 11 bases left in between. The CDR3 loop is CASSLDTGNYEQYF. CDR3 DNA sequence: TGTGCCAGCAGCTTGGACACAGGGAATTACGAGCAGTACTTC.

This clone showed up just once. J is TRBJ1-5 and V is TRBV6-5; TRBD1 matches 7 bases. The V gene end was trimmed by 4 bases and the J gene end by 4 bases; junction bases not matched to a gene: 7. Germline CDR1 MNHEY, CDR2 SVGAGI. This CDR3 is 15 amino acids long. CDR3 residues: CASSFTTGPNQPQHF. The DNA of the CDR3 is TGTGCCAGCAGTTTCACGACAGGGCCGAATCAGCCCCAGCATTTT.

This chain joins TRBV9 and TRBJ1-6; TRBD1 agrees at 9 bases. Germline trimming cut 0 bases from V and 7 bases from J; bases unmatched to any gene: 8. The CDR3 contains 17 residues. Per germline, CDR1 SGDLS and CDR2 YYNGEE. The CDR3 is CASSVAPAGQGNSPLHF. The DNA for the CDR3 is TGTGCCAGCAGCGTAGCCCCCGCCGGACAGGGGAATTCACCCCTCCACTTT.

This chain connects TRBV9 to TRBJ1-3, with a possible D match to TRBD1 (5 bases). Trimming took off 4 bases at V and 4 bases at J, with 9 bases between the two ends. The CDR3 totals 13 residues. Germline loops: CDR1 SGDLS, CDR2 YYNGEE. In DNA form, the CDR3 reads TGTGCCAGCAGCACCCGACAGGGAAACACCATATATTTT. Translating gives CASSTRQGNTIYF.

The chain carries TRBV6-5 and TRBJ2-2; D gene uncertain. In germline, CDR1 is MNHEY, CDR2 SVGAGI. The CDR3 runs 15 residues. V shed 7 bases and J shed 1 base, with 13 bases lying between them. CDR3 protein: CASTPRSVNTGELFF. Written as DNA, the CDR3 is TGTGCCAGCACCCCCAGGTCGGTGAACACCGGGGAGCTGTTTTTT.

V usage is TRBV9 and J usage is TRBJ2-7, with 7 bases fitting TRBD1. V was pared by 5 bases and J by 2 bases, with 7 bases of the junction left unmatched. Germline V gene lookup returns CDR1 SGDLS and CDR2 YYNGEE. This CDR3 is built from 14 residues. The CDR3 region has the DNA TGTGCCAGCAGTGTGGGACAGCGACCCTACGAGCAGTACTTC. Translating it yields CASSVGQRPYEQYF.

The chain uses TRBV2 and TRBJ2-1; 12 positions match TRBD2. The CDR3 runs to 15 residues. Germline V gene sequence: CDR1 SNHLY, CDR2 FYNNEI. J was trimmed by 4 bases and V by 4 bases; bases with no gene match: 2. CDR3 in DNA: TGTGCCAGCAGTGGGACTAGCGGGGTTTACAATGAGCAGTTCTTC. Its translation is CASSGTSGVYNEQFF.

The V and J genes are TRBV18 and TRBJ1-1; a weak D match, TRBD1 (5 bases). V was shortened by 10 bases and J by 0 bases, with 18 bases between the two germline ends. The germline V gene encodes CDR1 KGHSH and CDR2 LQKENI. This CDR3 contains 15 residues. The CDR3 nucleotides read TGTGCCACTCGGGCGGGGGAGTCGTTGAACACTGAAGCTTTCTTT. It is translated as CATRAGESLNTEAFF.

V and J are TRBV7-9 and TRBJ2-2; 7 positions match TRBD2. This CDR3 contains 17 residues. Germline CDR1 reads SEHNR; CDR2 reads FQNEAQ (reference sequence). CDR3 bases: TGTCTCACACGACCGGCGGGAGCAACCACGAACACCGGGGAGCTGTTTTTT. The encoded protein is CLTRPAGATTNTGELFF.

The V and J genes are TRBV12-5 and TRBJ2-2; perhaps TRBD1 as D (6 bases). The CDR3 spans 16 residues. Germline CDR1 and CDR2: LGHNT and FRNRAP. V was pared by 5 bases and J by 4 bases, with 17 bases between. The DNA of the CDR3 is TGTGCTAGTGGTACAGGGTTTGCCCGTAGCACCGGGGAGCTGTTTTTT. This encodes CASGTGFARSTGELFF. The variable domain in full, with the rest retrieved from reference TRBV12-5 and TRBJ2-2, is DARVTQTPRHKVTEMGQEVTMRCQPILGHNTVFWYRQTMMQGLELLAYFRNRAPLDDSGMPKDRFSAEMPDATLATLKIQPSEPRDSAVYFCASGTGFARSTGELFFGEGSRLTVL.

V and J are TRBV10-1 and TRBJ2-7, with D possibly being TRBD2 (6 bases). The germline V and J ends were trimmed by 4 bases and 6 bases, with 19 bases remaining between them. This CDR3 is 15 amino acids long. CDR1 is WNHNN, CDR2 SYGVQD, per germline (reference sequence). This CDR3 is CASSGEAAGFGEQYF. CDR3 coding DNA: TGCGCCAGCAGTGGGGAGGCGGCGGGATTCGGCGAGCAGTACTTC.

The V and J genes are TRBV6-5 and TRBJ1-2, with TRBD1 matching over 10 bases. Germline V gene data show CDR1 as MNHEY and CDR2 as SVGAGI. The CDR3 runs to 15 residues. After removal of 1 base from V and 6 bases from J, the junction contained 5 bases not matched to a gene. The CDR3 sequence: CASSYYLGQGDGYTF. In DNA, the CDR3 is TGTGCCAGCAGTTACTATCTAGGACAGGGGGATGGCTACACCTTC.

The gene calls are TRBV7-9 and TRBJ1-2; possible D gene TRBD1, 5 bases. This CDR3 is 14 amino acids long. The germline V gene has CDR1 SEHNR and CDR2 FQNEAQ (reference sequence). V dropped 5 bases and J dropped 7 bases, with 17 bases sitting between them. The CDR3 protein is CASSPRLDSSGYTF. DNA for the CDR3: TGTGCCAGCAGCCCACGGTTAGACAGCTCTGGCTACACCTTC.

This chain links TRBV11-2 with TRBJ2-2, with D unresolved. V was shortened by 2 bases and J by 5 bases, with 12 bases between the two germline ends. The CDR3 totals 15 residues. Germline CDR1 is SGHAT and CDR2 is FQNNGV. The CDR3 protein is CASSLSASRTGELFF. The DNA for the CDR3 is TGTGCCAGCAGCTTATCGGCTAGTCGGACCGGGGAGCTGTTTTTT.

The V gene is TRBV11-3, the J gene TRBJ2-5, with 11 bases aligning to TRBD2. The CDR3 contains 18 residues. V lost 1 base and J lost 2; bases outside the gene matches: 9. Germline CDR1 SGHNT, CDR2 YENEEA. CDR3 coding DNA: TGTGCCAGCAGCTTAGCCCCAAGGCTAGCGGGGGGACAAGAGACCCAGTACTTC. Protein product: CASSLAPRLAGGQETQYF.

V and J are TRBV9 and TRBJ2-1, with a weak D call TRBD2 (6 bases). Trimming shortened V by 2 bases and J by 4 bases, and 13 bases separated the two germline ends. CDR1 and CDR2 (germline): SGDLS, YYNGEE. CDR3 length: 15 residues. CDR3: CASSVEVGGYNEQFF. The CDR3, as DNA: TGTGCCAGCAGCGTTGAGGTTGGGGGGTACAATGAGCAGTTCTTC.

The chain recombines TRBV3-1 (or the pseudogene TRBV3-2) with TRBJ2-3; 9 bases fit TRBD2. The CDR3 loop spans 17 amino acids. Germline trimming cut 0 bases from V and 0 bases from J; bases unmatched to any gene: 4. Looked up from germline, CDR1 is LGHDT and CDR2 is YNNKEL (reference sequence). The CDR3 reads CASSQEIGTSSTDTQYF. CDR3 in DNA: TGTGCCAGCAGCCAAGAAATTGGGACTAGCAGCACAGATACGCAGTATTTT.

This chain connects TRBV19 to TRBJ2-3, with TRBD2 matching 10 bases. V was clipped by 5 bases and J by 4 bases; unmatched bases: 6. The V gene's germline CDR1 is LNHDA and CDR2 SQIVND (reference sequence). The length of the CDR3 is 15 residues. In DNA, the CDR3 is TGTGCCAGTAGTGAACCTAGCGGGGGCTCAGATACGCAGTATTTT. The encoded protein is CASSEPSGGSDTQYF.

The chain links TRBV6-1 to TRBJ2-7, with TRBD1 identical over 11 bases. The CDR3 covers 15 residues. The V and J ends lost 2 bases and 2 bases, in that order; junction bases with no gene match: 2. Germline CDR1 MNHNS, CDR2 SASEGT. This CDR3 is CASSEPGQGAYEQYF. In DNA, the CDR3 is TGTGCCAGCAGTGAACCGGGACAGGGGGCCTACGAGCAGTACTTC.

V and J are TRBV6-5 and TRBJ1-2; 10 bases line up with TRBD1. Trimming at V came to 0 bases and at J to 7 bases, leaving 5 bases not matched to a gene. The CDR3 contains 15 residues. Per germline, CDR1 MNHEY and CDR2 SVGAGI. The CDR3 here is CASSYSRQGALGYTF. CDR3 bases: TGTGCCAGCAGTTACTCCAGACAGGGGGCGCTTGGCTACACCTTC.

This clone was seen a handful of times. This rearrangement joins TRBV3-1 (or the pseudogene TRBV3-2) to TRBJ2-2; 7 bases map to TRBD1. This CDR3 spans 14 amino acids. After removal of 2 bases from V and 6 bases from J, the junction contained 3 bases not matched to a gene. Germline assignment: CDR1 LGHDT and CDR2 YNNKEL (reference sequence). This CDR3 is CASSQTGDAGELFF. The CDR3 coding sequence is TGTGCCAGCAGCCAAACAGGGGACGCCGGGGAGCTGTTTTTT.